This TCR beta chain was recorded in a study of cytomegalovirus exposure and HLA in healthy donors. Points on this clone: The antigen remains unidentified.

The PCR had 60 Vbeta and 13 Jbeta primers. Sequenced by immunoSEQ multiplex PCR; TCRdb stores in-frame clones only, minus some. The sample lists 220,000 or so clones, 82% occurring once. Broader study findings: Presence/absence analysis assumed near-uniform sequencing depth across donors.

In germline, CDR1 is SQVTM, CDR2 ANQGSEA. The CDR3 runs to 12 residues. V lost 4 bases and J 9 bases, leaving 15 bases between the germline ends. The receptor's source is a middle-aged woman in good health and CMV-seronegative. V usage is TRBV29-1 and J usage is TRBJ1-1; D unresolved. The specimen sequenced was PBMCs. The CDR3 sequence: CSVGRPAQKAFF. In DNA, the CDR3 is TGCAGCGTTGGCAGGCCGGCGCAAAAAGCTTTCTTT.